The table lists the clone carrying this T cell receptor beta chain with many counts. The target antigen is unknown. The entry originates in a study of read filtering for tumor transcriptome and immune sequencing. The wider study: DNase treatment preceded whole-transcriptome library preparation. IR-seq gave about 3.5 to 10.27 million TCR reads per sample; RNA-seq gave roughly 80 to 1,300.

Molecular barcoded adaptors covering alpha/delta and beta/gamma chains were used on approximately 400 ng RNA. MiXCR was run by TCRdb on the reads, yielding one entry per CDR3 protein. The repertoire holds 75,000 to 95,000 distinct CDR3 sequences, 20% to 25% seen once, with 11% in the top ten. Study findings and constraints: Single-read clonotypes: about 82% of IR-seq clonotypes (roughly 3.5% of reads), around three quarters of RNA-seq clonotypes (less than 50% of reads). Without single-read clonotypes, shared clonotype proportions correlated more between IR-seq and RNA-seq.

The clonotype was recovered from a donor at least 40 years old with multiple myeloma. The sample was a population of CD138-negative cells sorted from bone marrow.

CDR3: CASSPQIGAQPQHF. The CDR3 nucleotides read TGTGCCAGCAGCCCCCAAATAGGGGCTCAGCCCCAGCATTTT. This rearrangement joins TRBV7-6 to TRBJ1-5, with D perhaps matching TRBD1 (5 bases). The CDR3 has 14 amino acids. Germline CDR1 reads SGHVS; CDR2 reads FNYEAQ. Trimming shortened V by 5 bases and J by 6 bases, and 14 bases separated the two germline ends.